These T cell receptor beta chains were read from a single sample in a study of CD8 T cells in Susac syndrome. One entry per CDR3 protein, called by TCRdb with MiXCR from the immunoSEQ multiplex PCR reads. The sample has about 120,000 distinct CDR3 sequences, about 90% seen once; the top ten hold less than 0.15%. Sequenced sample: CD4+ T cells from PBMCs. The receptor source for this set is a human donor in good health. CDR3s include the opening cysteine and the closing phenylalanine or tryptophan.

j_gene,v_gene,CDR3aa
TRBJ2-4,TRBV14,CASSLTRDRTNIQYF
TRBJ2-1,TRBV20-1,CSAEGTRSEQFF
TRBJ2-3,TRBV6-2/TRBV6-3,CASSIHSDLTDTQYF
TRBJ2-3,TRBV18,CASSPRDRSSVTDTQYF
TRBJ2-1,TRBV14,CASSQVRVNEQFF
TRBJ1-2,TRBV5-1,CASSLHPDNYGYTF
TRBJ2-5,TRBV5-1,CASSLAGNGETQYF
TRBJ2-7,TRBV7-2,CASSPGVSGGRASYEQYF
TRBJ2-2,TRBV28,CATTRGVVNTGELFF
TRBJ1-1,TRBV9,CASSVIQGSGTEAFF
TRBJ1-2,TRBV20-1,CSAPQGAGYGYTF
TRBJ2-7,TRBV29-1,CSVLAGGPYEQYF
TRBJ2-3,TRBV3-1,CASSQLISGTDTQYF
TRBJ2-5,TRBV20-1,CSARDPWRTETQYF
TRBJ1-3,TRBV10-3,CAISETGPGGNTIYF
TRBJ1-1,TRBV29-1,CSASQSMNTEAFF
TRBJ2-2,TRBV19,CASSIMGLAGAGGELFF
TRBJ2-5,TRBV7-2,CASSLTAGVLETQYF
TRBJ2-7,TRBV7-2,CASSLALLARGSYEQYF
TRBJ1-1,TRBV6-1,CASRDVVWDTEAFF
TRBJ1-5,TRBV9,CASSEGASQPQHF
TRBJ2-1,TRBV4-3,CASSQESRGQQFF
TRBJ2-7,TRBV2,CAGRQGWSSGSSYEQYF
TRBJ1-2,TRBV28,CASSAIGGYTF
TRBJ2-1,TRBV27,CASSPFLAGGIYNEQFF
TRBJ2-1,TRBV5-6,CASSGGLENEQFF
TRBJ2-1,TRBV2,CASSELAGGRRSYNEQFF
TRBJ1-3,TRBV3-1,CASSQENLPGNTIYF
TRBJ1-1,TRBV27,CASTVSGGMNTEAFF
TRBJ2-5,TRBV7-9,CASSSTGLQETQYF
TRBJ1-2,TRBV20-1,CSASTGGNIDGYTF
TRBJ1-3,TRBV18,CASSQDRVAGNTIYF
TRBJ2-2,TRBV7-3,CASSLFGGTNTGELFF
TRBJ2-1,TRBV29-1,CSVMTGSSYNEQFF
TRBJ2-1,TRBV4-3,CASSPVGGSNHNEQFF
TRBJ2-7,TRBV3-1,CASSPEYGTGLSYEQYF
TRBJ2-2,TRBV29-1,CSTSSPGGGSGELFF